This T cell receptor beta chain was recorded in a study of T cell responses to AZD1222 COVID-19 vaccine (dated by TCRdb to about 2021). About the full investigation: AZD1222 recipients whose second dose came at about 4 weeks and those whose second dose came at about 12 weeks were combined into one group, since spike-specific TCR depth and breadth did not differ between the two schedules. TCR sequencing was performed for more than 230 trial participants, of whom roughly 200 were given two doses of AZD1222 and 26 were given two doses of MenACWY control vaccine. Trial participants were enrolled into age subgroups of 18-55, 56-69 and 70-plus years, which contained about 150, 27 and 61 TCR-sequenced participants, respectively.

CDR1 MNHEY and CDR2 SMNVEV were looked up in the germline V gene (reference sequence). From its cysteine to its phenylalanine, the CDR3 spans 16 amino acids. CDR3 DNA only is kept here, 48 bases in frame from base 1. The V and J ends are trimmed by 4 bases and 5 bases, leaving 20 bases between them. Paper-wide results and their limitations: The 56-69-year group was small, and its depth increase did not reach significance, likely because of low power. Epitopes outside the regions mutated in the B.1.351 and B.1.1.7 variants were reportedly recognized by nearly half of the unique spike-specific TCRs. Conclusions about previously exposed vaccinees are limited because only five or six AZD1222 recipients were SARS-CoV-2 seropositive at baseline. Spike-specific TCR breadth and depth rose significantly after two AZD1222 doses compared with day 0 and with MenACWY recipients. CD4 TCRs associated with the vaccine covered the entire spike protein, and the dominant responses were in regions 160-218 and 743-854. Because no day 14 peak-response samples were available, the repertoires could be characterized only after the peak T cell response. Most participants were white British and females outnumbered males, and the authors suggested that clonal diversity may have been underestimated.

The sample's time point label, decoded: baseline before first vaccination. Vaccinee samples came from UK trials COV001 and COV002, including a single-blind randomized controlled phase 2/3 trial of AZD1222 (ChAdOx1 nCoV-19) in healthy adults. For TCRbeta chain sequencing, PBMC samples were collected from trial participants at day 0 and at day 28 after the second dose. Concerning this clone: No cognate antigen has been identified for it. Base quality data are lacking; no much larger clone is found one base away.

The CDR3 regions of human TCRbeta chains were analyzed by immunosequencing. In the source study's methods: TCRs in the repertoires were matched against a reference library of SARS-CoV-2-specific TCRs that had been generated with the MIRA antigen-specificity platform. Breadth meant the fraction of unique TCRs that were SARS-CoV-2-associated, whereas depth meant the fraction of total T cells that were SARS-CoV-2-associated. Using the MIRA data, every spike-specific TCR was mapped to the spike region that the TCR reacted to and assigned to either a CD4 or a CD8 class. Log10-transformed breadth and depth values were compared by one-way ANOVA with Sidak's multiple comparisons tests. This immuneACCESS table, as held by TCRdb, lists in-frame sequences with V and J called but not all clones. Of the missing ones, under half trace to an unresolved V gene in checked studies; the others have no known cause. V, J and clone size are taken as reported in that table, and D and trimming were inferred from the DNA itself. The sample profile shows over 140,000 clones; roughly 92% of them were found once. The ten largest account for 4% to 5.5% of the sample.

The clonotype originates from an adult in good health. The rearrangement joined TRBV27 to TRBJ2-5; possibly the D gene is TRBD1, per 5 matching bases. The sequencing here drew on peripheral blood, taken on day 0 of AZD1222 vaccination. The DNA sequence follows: TGTGCCAGCAGTTCCGCAGGGTCCCGAGGCAGGGAGACCCAGTACTTC. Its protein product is CASSSAGSRGRETQYF.